Listed here is a single TCR beta chain. The germline V gene encodes CDR1 ENHRY and CDR2 SYGVKD. There are 19 residues in the CDR3. V dropped 4 bases and J dropped 0; count of bases not matched to a gene: 3. Authors' methods: For nucleated cells, counts were estimated from reference gene primer amplification. The data were produced by immunoSEQ multiplex PCR, yet TCRdb's version contains in-frame clones alone and is incomplete. V and J calls and clone size come straight from that table; D and trimming were deduced from the DNA. The repertoire holds under 150,000 clones, with around four fifths as singletons. The data belong to a study of blood T cell repertoires in COVID-19. For the study at large: There were acute and convalescent COVID-19 samples, and they came from the United States, Italy and Spain. T cells, B-cell-depleted T cells, or PBMCs supplied cDNA or gDNA.

The sequence was collected from a human donor in a cohort sampled during active COVID-19. This chain joins TRBV10-3 and TRBJ2-6; 16 bases map to TRBD2. Sample: peripheral blood. CDR3 in amino acids: CAISAGTSGGGSGANVLTF. Here the CDR3 DNA reads TGTGCCATCAGTGCCGGGACTAGCGGGGGGGGCTCTGGGGCCAACGTCCTGACTTTC.